One sample yielded the 27 T cell receptor beta chains listed below, sequenced in a study of blood T cells in healthy people across ages. A J-beta primer mix and a sample-barcoded 5' primer were used in a second PCR of roughly 7 to 12 cycles. TCRdb analysed the 5' RACE reads with MiXCR anew, one entry per CDR3 protein. The repertoire holds more than 650,000 distinct CDR3 sequences, with about a quarter as singletons. The sample also formed part of further work on T cells of mothers and their children.

The specimen sequenced was blood. These receptors all stem from a boy between 10 and 17 years old in good health.

The rearrangement links TRBV9 to TRBJ2-3; D may be TRBD2 (6 bases). The CDR3 has 21 residues. CDR1 SGDLS and CDR2 YYNGEE come from the germline V gene. The V end lost 0 bases, the J end lost 2 bases, and 28 bases lay between the germline ends. The chain's CDR3 is CASSVAWLAGGSLADTDTQYF. CDR3 in DNA: TGTGCCAGCAGCGTAGCATGGCTAGCAGGAGGGTCCTTGGCCGACACAGATACGCAGTATTTT.

A few counts support this clonotype. The chain joins TRBV25-1 to TRBJ2-4; a weak D match, TRBD2 (5 bases). Germline V gene sequence: CDR1 MGHDK, CDR2 SYGVNS. The length of the CDR3 is 16 residues. Trimming stripped 4 bases from V and 6 bases from J, with 19 bases between. The CDR3, as DNA: TGTGCCAGCAGTGGAGCCCGTGCGGTGGCGGGAAACATTCAGTACTTC. Translated: CASSGARAVAGNIQYF.

Only a few counts were recorded for this clonotype. Because it lacks the conserved phenylalanine or tryptophan at the end, this CDR3 is likely a read error. This chain joins TRBV10-1 and TRBJ2-4; TRBD1 agrees at 8 bases. This CDR3 comprises 13 residues. V shed 6 bases, J shed 8 bases, and the junction held 6 bases outside the gene matches. The germline V gene has CDR1 WNHNN and CDR2 SYGVQD (reference sequence). In DNA, the CDR3 is TGCGCCAGCAGCGGCGGACAGGGCGACATTCAGTACCTC. It yields the protein CASSGGQGDIQYL.

The rearrangement uses TRBV18 and TRBJ2-5, with no clear D. Trimming pared 1 base from V and 5 bases from J, leaving 11 bases between. This CDR3 region has 14 residues. Germline V CDR1 and CDR2: KGHSH, LQKENI. The CDR3 protein is CASSPLVGPETQYF. The DNA for the CDR3 is TGTGCCAGCTCACCACTTGTCGGCCCGGAGACCCAGTACTTC.

The rearrangement links TRBV7-6 to TRBJ1-2, with D uncertain. CDR3 length: 13 amino acids. With 5 bases removed from V and 3 bases from J, the gap between germline ends came to 10 bases. Looked up from germline, CDR1 is SGHVS and CDR2 is FNYEAQ. CDR3 DNA sequence: TGTGCCAGCAGCGGCCGTTTGGACTATGGCTACACCTTC. Translation: CASSGRLDYGYTF.

This clonotype has at least ten counts. The chain carries TRBV5-1 and TRBJ2-1; D uncertain. The germline V gene encodes CDR1 SGHRS and CDR2 YFSETQ. Trimming took 0 bases from V and 0 from J, leaving 10 bases between them. The length of the CDR3 is 16 residues. The CDR3 reads CASSLGSLSSYNEQFF. In DNA, the CDR3 is TGCGCCAGCAGCTTGGGGAGCTTAAGCTCCTACAATGAGCAGTTCTTC.

This chain uses TRBV5-1 with TRBJ1-4; D remains unclear. CDR1 SGHRS and CDR2 YFSETQ come from the germline V gene. The CDR3 consists of 15 residues. V shed 3 bases and J shed 7 bases, with 16 bases lying between them. CDR3 DNA sequence: TGCGCCAGCAGCTGGAACACGGGCGGATCTGAAAAACTGTTTTTT. Translation gives CASSWNTGGSEKLFF.

This clonotype was seen a single time. J is TRBJ2-7 and V is TRBV27, with 7 bases aligning to TRBD2. This CDR3 has 13 amino acids. V lost 8 bases and J lost 5; bases outside the gene matches: 9. Germline V gives CDR1 MNHEY, CDR2 SMNVEV (reference sequence). The chain's CDR3 is CASAQERGHEQYF. CDR3 nucleotide sequence: TGTGCCAGCGCACAGGAGCGGGGCCACGAGCAGTACTTC.

This clonotype was seen a handful of times. The V gene is TRBV2, the J gene TRBJ1-4, with TRBD1 identical over 10 bases. Germline loops: CDR1 SNHLY, CDR2 FYNNEI. J lost 6 bases, V lost 6 bases, and 7 bases had no gene match. This CDR3 comprises 15 residues. DNA of the CDR3: TGTGCCAGCAGCCCCAAGGGACAGGGGTATGAAAAACTGTTTTTT. It translates to CASSPKGQGYEKLFF.

Remarks on this clonotype: One end of the junction varies from germline; a read error may be responsible. The rearrangement links TRBV5-1 to TRBJ1-2; tentative D call: TRBD1 (6 bases). The CDR3 totals 13 residues. Germline V gives CDR1 SGHRS, CDR2 YFSETQ. The CDR3 DNA follows: TGCGCCAGCAGCTTGGACGCGACAGGAGAGCGCCACTTC. As protein: CASSLDATGERHF.

This sequence joins TRBV20-1 and TRBJ2-4; 11 bases are a match to TRBD1. Germline CDR1 is DFQATT and CDR2 is SNEGSKA (reference sequence). The J segment lost 8 bases and the V segment lost 5 bases, leaving 8 bases of the junction unmatched. This CDR3 spans 14 amino acids. Here the CDR3 reads CSAPGQGDRDIQYF. CDR3 DNA sequence: TGCAGTGCTCCGGGACAGGGGGATAGGGACATTCAGTACTTC.

This clonotype was seen only a few times. This chain uses TRBV3-1 with TRBJ2-5, with 14 positions matching TRBD2. The closer fit of TRBJ2-1 to the DNA end suggests the J call may be wrong. The CDR3 consists of 17 residues. CDR1 and CDR2 from the germline V gene are LGHDT and YNNKEL (reference sequence). As DNA, the CDR3 is TGTGCCAGCAGCCAAGATTTGGGGACTAGCGGGAGAGATGAGCAGTTCTTC. Protein product: CASSQDLGTSGRDEQFF.

The J gene is TRBJ2-5, the V gene TRBV20-1; D unclear. Trimming left V 2 bases short and J 5 bases short, with 18 bases between. CDR1 and CDR2 from the germline V gene are DFQATT and SNEGSKA (reference sequence). This CDR3 contains 15 residues. The CDR3 region has the DNA TGCAGTGCTAGAATTGTGGGGTTGACCTTGGAGACCCAGTACTTC. Protein: CSARIVGLTLETQYF.

This clonotype was seen a few times. This chain joins TRBV5-1 and TRBJ2-2; 10 bases map to TRBD1. The length of the CDR3 is 16 residues. Germline V CDR1 and CDR2: SGHRS, YFSETQ. Trimming at V came to 1 base and at J to 10 bases, leaving 10 bases not matched to a gene. CDR3 residues: CASSLSTGGGGSELFF. The CDR3 bases are TGCGCCAGCAGCTTGTCGACAGGGGGCGGCGGATCGGAGCTGTTTTTT.

This chain uses TRBV10-3 with TRBJ1-2; unclear D gene. The V end lost 2 bases, the J end lost 4 bases, and 8 bases lay between the germline ends. The CDR3 sequence is 13 residues long. The germline CDR1 and CDR2 sequences are ENHRY and SYGVKD. The CDR3 bases are TGTGCCATCAGTGAGATGGGCTCCTATGGCTACACCTTC. Its protein product is CAISEMGSYGYTF.

This rearrangement joins TRBV20-1 to TRBJ2-3; D remains ambiguous. Germline CDR1 reads DFQATT; CDR2 reads SNEGSKA (reference sequence). Trimming left V 5 bases short and J 2 bases short, with 5 bases between. The CDR3 is 11 residues long. Here the CDR3 DNA reads TGCAGTGCTTTCCTCACAGATACGCAGTATTTT. This sequence encodes CSAFLTDTQYF.

This clonotype was counted a few times. The CDR3, as DNA: TGTGCCAGCCGACGAAACAGATGGAAGACTGAAAAACTGTTTTTT. Translating it yields CASRRNRWKTEKLFF. This chain joins TRBV2 and TRBJ1-4; no firm D call. The ends were cut back, 8 bases at V and 7 bases at J, with 20 bases in the middle. Germline V gene lookup returns CDR1 SNHLY and CDR2 FYNNEI. This CDR3 contains 15 residues.

A few counts support this clonotype. The chain joins TRBV20-1 to TRBJ2-1, with D tentatively TRBD2 (7 bases). The J call may be incorrect, as the DNA end agrees better with TRBJ2-5. CDR3 length: 14 residues. Germline V gives CDR1 DFQATT, CDR2 SNEGSKA (reference sequence). The DNA of the CDR3 is TGCAGTGCAACGGCGGGGGCGCGGGTGGAGACCCAGTACTTC. Translation gives CSATAGARVETQYF.

This clonotype was counted a few times. The chain combines TRBV7-9 with TRBJ2-7; D not certain. The CDR3 runs 12 residues. The germline V and J ends were trimmed by 5 bases and 9 bases, with 14 bases remaining between them. Germline loops: CDR1 SEHNR, CDR2 FQNEAQ (reference sequence). CDR3 DNA: TGTGCCAGCAGCAAAGATACGGACGGGCAGTACTTC. This encodes CASSKDTDGQYF.

The chain couples TRBV6-5 to TRBJ2-7; 10 nucleotides line up with TRBD1. This CDR3 is built from 17 residues. CDR1 and CDR2 (germline): MNHEY, SVGAGI. V trimming: 3 bases; J trimming: 5 bases; junction bases outside the gene matches: 13. This CDR3 reads CASSYLPGQGPFDEQYF. CDR3 sequence (DNA): TGTGCCAGCAGTTATCTCCCGGGACAGGGGCCCTTCGACGAGCAGTACTTC.

This clonotype was detected only a few times. CDR3 bases: TGTGCCAGCAGCCGTCGAAGGGAGACCCAGTACTTC. Translating it yields CASSRRRETQYF. The chain links TRBV12-3 or TRBV12-4 to TRBJ2-5; D not resolved. The CDR3 runs 12 residues. V dropped 6 bases and J dropped 5 bases, with 10 bases sitting between them.

The rearrangement joins TRBV7-9 to TRBJ2-5, with TRBD1 identical over 7 bases. CDR3 length: 14 amino acids. The V gene's germline CDR1 is SEHNR and CDR2 FQNEAQ (reference sequence). With V trimmed by 5 bases and J by 3 bases, 6 bases remained unmatched. The CDR3 sequence: CASSTWDSEETQYF. The CDR3 region has the DNA TGTGCCAGCAGCACCTGGGACAGTGAAGAGACCCAGTACTTC.

This clonotype has only a few counts. The V call is TRBV29-1, the J call TRBJ2-5; TRBD2 might be the D (5 bases). The ends were cut back, 2 bases at V and 5 bases at J, with 12 bases in the middle. Germline assignment: CDR1 SQVTM and CDR2 ANQGSEA. This CDR3 contains 13 residues. The CDR3 protein is CSVENTEEETQYF. The CDR3 DNA is TGCAGCGTTGAAAACACGGAGGAGGAGACCCAGTACTTC.

This clonotype was found a few times. J is TRBJ2-7 and V is TRBV11-2, with D unclear. The germline gives CDR1 SGHAT, CDR2 FQNNGV. The CDR3 contains 15 residues. With 2 bases removed from V and 0 bases from J, the gap between germline ends came to 11 bases. CDR3 region: CASSLNEGNSYEQYF. The CDR3, as DNA: TGTGCCAGCAGCTTAAACGAAGGGAACTCCTACGAGCAGTACTTC.

The rearrangement uses TRBV2 and TRBJ1-5, with D perhaps matching TRBD1 (5 bases). From germline, CDR1 is SNHLY and CDR2 FYNNEI. The CDR3 consists of 13 residues. V was pared by 7 bases and J by 3 bases, with 10 bases between. Here the CDR3 reads CASTRGPNQPQHF. CDR3 DNA sequence: TGTGCCAGCACCCGGGGCCCCAATCAGCCCCAGCATTTT.

The chain employs TRBV5-1 and TRBJ1-1; 12 nucleotides align to TRBD1. Germline-derived CDR1 and CDR2 are SGHRS and YFSETQ. Germline trimming cut 0 bases from V and 4 bases from J; bases unmatched to any gene: 4. This CDR3 comprises 16 residues. The CDR3 DNA follows: TGCGCCAGCAGCTTGGACGGGACAGGGGGCCGCACTGAAGCTTTCTTT. Its translation is CASSLDGTGGRTEAFF.

This rearrangement joins TRBV6-1 to TRBJ1-3, with D unresolved. Trimming took off 5 bases at V and 1 base at J, with 15 bases between the two ends. The CDR3 is 16 amino acids. Germline CDR1 and CDR2: MNHNS and SASEGT. The CDR3 region has the DNA TGTGCCAGCAGTCTGGGGTCCACGCTGTCTGGAAACACCATATATTTT. As protein: CASSLGSTLSGNTIYF.